The 17 T cell receptor beta chains below were found in one sample sequenced in a study of cytomegalovirus exposure and HLA in healthy donors listed by TCRdb under 2017. Preparation of the library involved the immunoSEQ multiplex PCR assay. The multiplex PCR relied on a mix of 60 forward primers for TCR Vbeta segments and 13 reverse primers for TCR Jbeta segments. TCRdb retrieved this table from immuneACCESS and kept in-frame rearrangements only. Not all clones are present; in checked studies, unresolved V genes account for under half, and no reason is known for the remainder. This sample is represented by approximately 76,000 clones; less than 80% of them were singletons. The ten largest make up about 2.3% of the sample. Sequencing was done on a sample of PBMCs. The receptor source for this set is a man under 40 in good health and CMV-seronegative.

This chain uses TRBV14 with TRBJ2-3, with 8 bases fitting TRBD2. The CDR3 extends over 15 amino acids. Losses at the gene ends were 4 bases for V and 11 bases for J; bases not matched to a gene: 14. Germline V lookup: CDR1 SGHDN, CDR2 FVKESK. CDR3 sequence: CASSLQLAASDEQYF. The CDR3 DNA follows: TGTGCCAGCAGCCTTCAACTAGCGGCCAGTGATGAGCAGTATTTT.

V gene TRBV19 combines with J gene TRBJ1-1; 7 bases map to TRBD1. V lost 4 bases and J lost 11; bases outside the gene matches: 10. The CDR3 extends over 13 amino acids. Looked up from germline, CDR1 is LNHDA and CDR2 is SQIVND (reference sequence). In nucleotides, the CDR3 is TGTGCCAGTAGTACAGGGGGGCCAGGGGCCGCTTTCTTT. This sequence encodes CASSTGGPGAAFF.

The chain joins TRBV7-2 to TRBJ2-3; no reliable D call. The CDR3 extends over 16 amino acids. Germline V CDR1 and CDR2: SGHTA, FQGNSA. Trimming left V 6 bases short and J 2 bases short, with 18 bases between. The CDR3: CASRSRSTSYTDTQYF. The CDR3 DNA sequence: TGTGCCAGCAGATCCCGTTCGACAAGCTACACAGATACGCAGTATTTT.

This clone was counted only a few times. DNA of the CDR3: TGTGCCAGCAGTCCAGTCAATCAGCCCCAGCATTTT. This codes for CASSPVNQPQHF. V and J are TRBV27 and TRBJ1-5; D unclear. Deletions cut 5 bases from V and 3 bases from J, with 5 bases between. The CDR3 length is 12 residues. CDR1 is MNHEY and CDR2 is SMNVEV in the germline V gene (reference sequence).

J is TRBJ1-2 and V is TRBV6-1; D gene unclear. This CDR3 region has 14 residues. Per germline, CDR1 MNHNS and CDR2 SASEGT. The V gene lost 2 bases and the J gene lost 9 bases, with 16 bases spanning the gap. The chain's CDR3 is CASSERQLPRSYTF. Written as DNA, the CDR3 is TGTGCCAGCAGTGAAAGGCAGCTCCCCAGGAGCTACACCTTC.

This chain links TRBV28 with TRBJ2-5; 7 nucleotides align to TRBD2. CDR1 and CDR2 (germline): MDHEN, SYDVKM. This CDR3 is built from 18 residues. The trim removed 6 bases at V and 0 bases at J, leaving 16 bases unmatched. The CDR3 DNA reads as TGTGCCAGCAGACAATATGCCTCTAGCGGCGGGTACCAAGAGACCCAGTACTTC. Its translation is CASRQYASSGGYQETQYF.

In DNA form, the CDR3 reads TGTGCCAGCAGCTTAGGGGAGGGGCCCTCCTATGGCTACACCTTC. Its translation: CASSLGEGPSYGYTF. This chain uses TRBV7-9 with TRBJ1-2; D is possibly TRBD1 (5 bases). CDR3 length equals 15 residues. Germline loops: CDR1 SEHNR, CDR2 FQNEAQ (reference sequence). Trimming removed 1 base from V and 4 bases from J, with 13 bases in between.

CDR3 sequence reads: CASSWVGASTDTQYF. CDR3 nucleotides: TGTGCCAGCAGTTGGGTGGGGGCGAGCACAGATACGCAGTATTTT. J is TRBJ2-3 and V is TRBV6-6; a possible D gene is TRBD1 (6 bases). This CDR3 spans 15 amino acids. V was pared by 4 bases and J by 0 bases, with 11 bases between. Germline loops: CDR1 MNHNY, CDR2 SVGAGI (reference sequence).

The rearrangement links TRBV25-1 to TRBJ2-5; D remains unclear. This CDR3 comprises 15 residues. V shed 4 bases and J shed 1 base, with 13 bases lying between them. Germline-derived CDR1 and CDR2 are MGHDK and SYGVNS. The CDR3 nucleotides are TGTGCCAGCAGTGCCCCCCTAGGCTCCCAAGAGACCCAGTACTTC. It yields the protein CASSAPLGSQETQYF.

Comment on this clone: Other DNA variants within this sample encode the same CDR3. The chain recombines TRBV9 with TRBJ1-1; TRBD1 might be the D (6 bases). Germline CDR1 reads SGDLS; CDR2 reads YYNGEE. This CDR3 region has 14 residues. V lost 3 bases and J lost 4, with 13 bases in between. The CDR3 DNA is TGTGCCAGCAGCGAAACGGGGGGCCCCACTGAAGCTTTCTTT. It is translated as CASSETGGPTEAFF.

The chain joins TRBV29-1 to TRBJ2-7; D might be TRBD2 (7 bases). CDR3 size: 13 residues. CDR1 is SQVTM, CDR2 ANQGSEA, per germline. The V and J ends lost 6 bases and 5 bases respectively, with 17 bases between them. The CDR3 sequence: CSVRSGGLNEQYF. CDR3 in DNA: TGCAGCGTCCGTTCGGGGGGCTTGAACGAGCAGTACTTC.

This clone appeared a few times. V is TRBV7-9 and J is TRBJ2-1; a weak D match, TRBD2 (7 bases). Looked up from germline, CDR1 is SEHNR and CDR2 is FQNEAQ (reference sequence). V lost 4 bases to trimming and J lost 7 bases, with 20 bases between them. This CDR3 contains 16 residues. In DNA form, the CDR3 reads TGTGCCAGCAGCTCGGGGGGCGGGGGAAGTCGTAATGAGCAGTTCTTC. Protein: CASSSGGGGSRNEQFF.

The chain is built from TRBV7-9 and TRBJ2-3; D remains ambiguous. Looked up from germline, CDR1 is SEHNR and CDR2 is FQNEAQ (reference sequence). The CDR3 runs to 14 residues. The V gene lost 2 bases and the J gene lost 0 bases, with 6 bases spanning the gap. The chain's CDR3 is CASSLSTSTDTQYF. The CDR3 DNA is TGTGCCAGCAGCTTATCGACTAGCACAGATACGCAGTATTTT.

This clone has just a few counts. At one end, the junction sequence differs from germline, possibly due to a read error. J is TRBJ1-4 and V is TRBV29-1, with 8 bases identical to TRBD1. CDR1 SQVTM and CDR2 ANQGSEA come from the germline V gene. There are 12 residues in the CDR3. Here the CDR3 reads CSVAVQGATDHF. DNA for the CDR3: TGCAGCGTGGCCGTTCAGGGGGCGACTGATCATTTT.

CDR3 DNA: TGTGCCAGCAGTTGGGAGGAAGTGAACACTGAAGCTTTCTTT. Amino acids: CASSWEEVNTEAFF. The rearrangement links TRBV27 to TRBJ1-1, with D unclear. Trimming cost V 4 bases and J 0 bases, with 9 bases left between them. Germline V gives CDR1 MNHEY, CDR2 SMNVEV (reference sequence). The CDR3 is 14 residues long.

This clone was recorded a few times. The chain has TRBV7-9 and TRBJ2-7, with D perhaps TRBD1 (6 bases). V lost 8 bases, J lost 0 bases, and 11 bases lay in between. Germline V gene sequence: CDR1 SEHNR, CDR2 FQNEAQ (reference sequence). This CDR3 contains 13 residues. The CDR3 sequence is CASPQGFSYEQYF. CDR3 coding DNA: TGTGCCAGCCCGCAGGGGTTCTCCTACGAGCAGTACTTC.

This chain connects TRBV6-6 to TRBJ1-2; D perhaps matches TRBD1 (6 bases). Trimming left V 0 bases short and J 2 bases short, with 7 bases between. In germline, CDR1 is MNHNY, CDR2 SVGAGI (reference sequence). This CDR3 is built from 14 residues. For the CDR3, the DNA is TGTGCCAGCAGTTACTCTGGGGGCAACTATGGCTACACCTTC. Protein product: CASSYSGGNYGYTF.